The present T cell receptor beta chain was sequenced within a study of yellow fever vaccine responses in identical twins. Study-wide points: Reportedly, twins showed a vaccine T cell response that looked partly convergent and partly personalized.

Concerning this clonotype: The antigen is undetermined.

TCRdb reanalysed the RT-PCR reads using MiXCR and keeps one entry per CDR3 protein. The sample has about 3,800 distinct CDR3 sequences; 90% are singletons. Germline CDR1 and CDR2: MRHNA and SNTAGT. J gave up 8 bases and V 2 bases, and 4 bases lay outside the gene matches. This CDR3 has 15 residues. Sequences were derived from T cells from blood (PBMCs), unsorted or a sorted subset (not recorded which), sampled before or after yellow fever vaccination (not recorded which). The TCR comes from a woman aged 18-35 years who received the yellow fever vaccine. The chain links TRBV6-4 to TRBJ2-1; 12 bases align to TRBD2. The CDR3 nucleotides read TGTGCCAGCAGTGACCTAGCGGGAGGGCCCGATGAGCAGTTCTTC. Residues: CASSDLAGGPDEQFF.